The sequence of this T cell receptor beta chain was determined in a study of blood T cell repertoires in COVID-19. Across the whole study: T cells, B-cell-depleted T cells, or PBMCs provided the cDNA or gDNA that served as material.

Each participant's cohort was designated according to participant-reported clinical history. Germline CDR1 reads GTSNPN; CDR2 reads SVGIG (reference sequence). With V trimmed by 5 bases and J by 8 bases, 10 bases remained unmatched. The CDR3 has 13 amino acids. This clone was recorded only once. Some clones are missing from TCRdb's copy, which holds only in-frame ones; the method was immunoSEQ multiplex PCR. This sample has a few hundred thousand clones; approximately 84% occur once, and the top ten carry less than 11%. This TCR was sampled from a woman younger than 30 who had recovered from COVID-19. Sequencing was performed on PBMCs or T cells enriched from blood (not recorded which). This sequence joins TRBV30 and TRBJ1-2; TRBD1 agrees at 8 bases. This chain's CDR3 is CAWDPGQGRGYTF. The DNA of the CDR3 is TGTGCCTGGGATCCCGGACAGGGTAGAGGCTACACCTTC.